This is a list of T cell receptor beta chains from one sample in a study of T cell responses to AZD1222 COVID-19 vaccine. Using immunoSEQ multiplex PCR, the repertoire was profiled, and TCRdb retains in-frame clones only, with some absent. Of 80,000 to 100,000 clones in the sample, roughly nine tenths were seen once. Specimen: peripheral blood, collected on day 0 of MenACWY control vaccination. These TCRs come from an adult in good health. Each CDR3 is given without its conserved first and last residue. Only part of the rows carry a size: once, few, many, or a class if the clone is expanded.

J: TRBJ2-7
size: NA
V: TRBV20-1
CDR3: SASPGQTTAYEQY

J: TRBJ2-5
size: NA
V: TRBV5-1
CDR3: ASSPGTSGLQETQY

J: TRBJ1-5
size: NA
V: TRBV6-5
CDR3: ASRRDRYSNQPQH

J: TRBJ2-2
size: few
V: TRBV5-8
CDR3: ASSWRSGGNTGELF

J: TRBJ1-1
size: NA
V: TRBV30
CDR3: AWSGPGTGGRTEAF

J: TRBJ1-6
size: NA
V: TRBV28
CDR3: ASKLGGPNSPLH

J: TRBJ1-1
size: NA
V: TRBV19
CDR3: ASKTGLNTEAF

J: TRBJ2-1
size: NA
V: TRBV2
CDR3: ASSEGRTSVNEQF

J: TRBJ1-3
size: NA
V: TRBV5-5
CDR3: ASAEAGNTIY

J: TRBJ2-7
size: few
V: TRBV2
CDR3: ASSEGGQIVIFPYEQY

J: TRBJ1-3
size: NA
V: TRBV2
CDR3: ASRPLRVSGNTIY

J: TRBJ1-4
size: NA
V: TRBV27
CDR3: ASSLSAVRHEKLF

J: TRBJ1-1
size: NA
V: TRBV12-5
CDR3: ASGLVLVTGRTEAF

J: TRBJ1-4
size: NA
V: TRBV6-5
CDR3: ASSYSDRASEKLF

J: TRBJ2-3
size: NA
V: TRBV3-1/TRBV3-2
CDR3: ASSQLPDTQY

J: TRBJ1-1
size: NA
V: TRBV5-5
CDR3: ASSLTRGEAF

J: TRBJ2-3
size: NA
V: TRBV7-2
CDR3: ASSKTIRGSTDTQY

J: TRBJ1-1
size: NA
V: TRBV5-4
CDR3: ASTTSSIRNTEAF

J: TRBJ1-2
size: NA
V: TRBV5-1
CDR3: ASQEGQSYGYT

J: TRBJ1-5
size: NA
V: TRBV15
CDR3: ATSSNRDSNQPQH

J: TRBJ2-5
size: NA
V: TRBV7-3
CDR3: ASSRQGGNQETQY

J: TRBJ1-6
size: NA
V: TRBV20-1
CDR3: SASSRDSYNSPLH

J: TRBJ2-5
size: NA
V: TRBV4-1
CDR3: ASSQGTSGGVYQETQY

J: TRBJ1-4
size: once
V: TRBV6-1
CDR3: ASSEAGRGNEKLF

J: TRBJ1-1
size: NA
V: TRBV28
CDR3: ASSRRVRVAF

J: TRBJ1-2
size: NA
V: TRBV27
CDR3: ASSLVPQGGYT

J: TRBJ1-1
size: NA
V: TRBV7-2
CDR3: ASSTDRITEAF

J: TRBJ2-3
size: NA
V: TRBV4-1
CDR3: ASSQESGRTDTQY

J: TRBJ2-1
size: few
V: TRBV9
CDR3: ASSVGGEPYNEQF

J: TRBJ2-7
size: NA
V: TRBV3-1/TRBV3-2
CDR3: ASSQDESYEQY

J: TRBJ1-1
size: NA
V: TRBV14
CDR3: ASSRGHEAF

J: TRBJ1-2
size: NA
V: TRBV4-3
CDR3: ASSQSPPGRTNYGYT

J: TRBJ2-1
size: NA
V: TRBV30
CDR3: AWSVLTSNEQF

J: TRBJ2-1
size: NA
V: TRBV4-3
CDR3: ASSQGGLTYNEQF

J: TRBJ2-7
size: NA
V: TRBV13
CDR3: ASSLGGPREY

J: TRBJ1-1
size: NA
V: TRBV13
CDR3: ASSLGNTEAF